This is a list of T cell receptor beta chains from one sample in a study of cytomegalovirus exposure and HLA in healthy donors. Libraries were prepared by immunoSEQ multiplex PCR; TCRdb keeps only in-frame clonotypes and omits some of them. The sample holds 65,000 to 75,000 clones, around three quarters seen once. Material: PBMCs. These receptor sequences come from a man aged 50 to 59 in good health and CMV-seronegative. Each CDR3 is given without its conserved first and last residue. Each record gives: J gene, V gene, CDR3 protein.

TRBJ2-2 TRBV5-4 ASSLGSGRQAGGELF
TRBJ2-5 TRBV7-7 ASSPPGESKTQY
TRBJ2-2 TRBV28 ASSLLTGELF
TRBJ1-1 TRBV14 ASSQDQLSEAF
TRBJ2-1 TRBV5-1 ASRSGVGRLAGWDEQF
TRBJ1-2 TRBV18 ASVTNEGADGYT
TRBJ2-3 TRBV5-8 ASSLRPDTQY
TRBJ2-5 TRBV20-1 SGDNQETQY
TRBJ1-1 TRBV28 ASSLGGNTEAF
TRBJ1-1 TRBV28 ASSLRGNTEAF
TRBJ1-1 TRBV9 ASRLGQGDAF
TRBJ2-7 TRBV6-5 ASSYRDSSYEQY
TRBJ1-2 TRBV6-1 ATDRTGNGYT
TRBJ1-6 TRBV25-1 ASRDGGSIVSPLH
TRBJ1-4 TRBV5-1 ASSWDLASEKLF
TRBJ2-3 TRBV11-2 ASSLAGAGVSTDTQY